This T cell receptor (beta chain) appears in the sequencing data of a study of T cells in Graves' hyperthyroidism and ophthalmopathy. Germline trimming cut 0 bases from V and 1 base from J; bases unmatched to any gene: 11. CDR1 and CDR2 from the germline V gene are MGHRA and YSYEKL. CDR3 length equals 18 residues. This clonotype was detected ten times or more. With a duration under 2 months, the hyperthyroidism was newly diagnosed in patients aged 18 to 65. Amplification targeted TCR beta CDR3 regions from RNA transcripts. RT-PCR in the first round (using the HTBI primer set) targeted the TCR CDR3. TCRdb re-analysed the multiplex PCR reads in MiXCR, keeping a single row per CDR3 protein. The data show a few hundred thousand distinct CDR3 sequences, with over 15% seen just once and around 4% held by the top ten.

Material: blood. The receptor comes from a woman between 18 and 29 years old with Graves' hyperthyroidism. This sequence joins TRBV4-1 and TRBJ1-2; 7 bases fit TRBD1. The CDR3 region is CASSQDLEGTAHNYGYTF. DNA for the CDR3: TGCGCCAGCAGCCAAGACCTGGAAGGGACAGCTCATAACTATGGCTACACCTTC.